This T cell receptor (beta chain) stems from a study of OX40 agonist ivuxolimab in advanced cancers. Across the whole study: Every patient in dose escalation had hepatocellular carcinoma, melanoma, renal cell or head and neck cancer.

Per germline, CDR1 SGHAT and CDR2 FQNNGV. This CDR3 contains 14 residues. The V and J ends lost 5 bases and 7 bases, in that order; junction bases with no gene match: 6. TCRdb's table, derived via immunoSEQ multiplex PCR, lists solely in-frame clones and lacks some. This sample has tens of thousands of clones; 85% to 90% occur once, and the top ten carry under 2%. The V call is TRBV11-2, the J call TRBJ1-4; 8 nucleotides align to TRBD1. Here the sequenced sample was CD4+ or CD8+ T cells sorted from blood, taken in a trial of the OX40 agonist ivuxolimab. The receptor's source is an adult with an advanced solid tumor such as melanoma, head and neck, liver or kidney cancer. CDR3 sequence: CASSATGGSEKLFF. As DNA, the CDR3 is TGTGCCAGCAGCGCCACAGGGGGTTCTGAAAAACTGTTTTTT.